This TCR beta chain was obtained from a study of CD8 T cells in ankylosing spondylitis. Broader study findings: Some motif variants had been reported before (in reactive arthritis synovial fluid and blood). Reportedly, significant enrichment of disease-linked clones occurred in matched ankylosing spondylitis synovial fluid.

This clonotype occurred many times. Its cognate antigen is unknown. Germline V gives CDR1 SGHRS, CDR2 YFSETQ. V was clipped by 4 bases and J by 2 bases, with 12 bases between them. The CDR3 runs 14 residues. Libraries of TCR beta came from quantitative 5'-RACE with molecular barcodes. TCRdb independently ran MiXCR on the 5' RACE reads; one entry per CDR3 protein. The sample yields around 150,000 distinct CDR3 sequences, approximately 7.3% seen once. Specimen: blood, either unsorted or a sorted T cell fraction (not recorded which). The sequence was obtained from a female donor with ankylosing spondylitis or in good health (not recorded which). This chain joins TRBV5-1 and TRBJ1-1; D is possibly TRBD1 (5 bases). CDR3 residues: CASSLGLGNTEAFF. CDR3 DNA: TGCGCCAGCAGCCTGGGACTGGGAAACACTGAAGCTTTCTTT.